These 29 T cell receptor beta chains originate from one sample sequenced in a study of CD8 T cells in ankylosing spondylitis (dated by TCRdb to the late 2010s). The library was generated by 5' RACE. The run used an Illumina HiSeq 2500. Using fastp at Q25 and MiXCR, TCRdb reprocessed the public reads and kept productive beta chains. Rows matching on CDR3 protein sequence are summarized as one entry with the most common DNA and genes. Present in this sample are about 340,000 distinct CDR3 sequences, approximately 15% of which were seen just once. The ten most abundant clones make up roughly 0.99% of the sample. The specimen sequenced was blood, either unsorted or a sorted T cell fraction (not recorded which). The receptors shown here come from a male donor with ankylosing spondylitis or in good health (not recorded which).

This clonotype was detected ten times or more. The chain couples TRBV5-1 to TRBJ2-1, with TRBD1 identical over 7 bases. V trimming: 4 bases; J trimming: 3 bases; junction bases outside the gene matches: 7. From germline, CDR1 is SGHRS and CDR2 YFSETQ. The CDR3 loop spans 15 amino acids. For the CDR3, the DNA is TGCGCCAGCAGCCTGGACGGGACAGACTACAATGAGCAGTTCTTC. This gives the protein CASSLDGTDYNEQFF.

This clonotype was recorded at least ten times. J is TRBJ2-1 and V is TRBV5-1; TRBD1 aligns across 8 bases. V lost 2 bases, J lost 4 bases, and 2 bases stayed unmatched. Per germline, CDR1 SGHRS and CDR2 YFSETQ. The CDR3 runs 14 residues. As DNA, the CDR3 is TGCGCCAGCAGCTTTGGACAGGGATACAATGAGCAGTTCTTC. Amino acid sequence: CASSFGQGYNEQFF.

This clonotype was recorded many times. The chain joins TRBV5-1 to TRBJ2-5; D is undetermined. From germline, CDR1 is SGHRS and CDR2 YFSETQ. V was pared by 0 bases and J by 1 base, with 10 bases between. This CDR3 is built from 15 residues. The CDR3 region is CASSLVGKVQETQYF. The CDR3 bases are TGCGCCAGCAGCTTGGTGGGCAAGGTCCAAGAGACCCAGTACTTC. The full variable domain, with the rest looked up from reference TRBV5-1 and TRBJ2-5, is KAGVTQTPRYLIKTRGQQVTLSCSPISGHRSVSWYQQTPGQGLQFLFEYFSETQRNKGNFPGRFSGRQFSNSRSEMNVSTLELGDSALYLCASSLVGKVQETQYFGPGTRLLVL.

V and J are TRBV12-3 or TRBV12-4 and TRBJ2-7, with 9 nucleotides matching TRBD1. Trimming took 4 bases from V and 2 from J; bases not matched to a gene: 6. CDR3 length: 15 residues. The CDR3 region has the DNA TGTGCCAGCAGTTCTCCGGGACAGGGTACCTACGAGCAGTACTTC. This gives the protein CASSSPGQGTYEQYF.

This clonotype showed up just a few times. The V call is TRBV12-3 or TRBV12-4, the J call TRBJ1-2; D perhaps matches TRBD1 (5 bases). The CDR3 loop spans 15 amino acids. Trimming pared 6 bases from V and 2 bases from J, leaving 16 bases between. The CDR3 bases are TGTGCCAGCAGGCCCTCCGGGACGGCAAACTATGGCTACACCTTC. It specifies CASRPSGTANYGYTF.

The rearrangement links TRBV20-1 to TRBJ2-4, with 8 bases identical to TRBD2. J lost 6 bases, V lost 1 base, and 8 bases had no gene match. Germline-derived CDR1 and CDR2 are DFQATT and SNEGSKA (reference sequence). The CDR3 has 15 residues. The CDR3 loop reads CSARVQAGAGNIQYF. The CDR3 bases are TGCAGTGCTAGAGTCCAAGCGGGGGCGGGAAACATTCAGTACTTC.

Only a few counts were recorded for this clonotype. The chain combines TRBV5-1 with TRBJ2-3; TRBD2 is a possible D gene (6 bases). The CDR3 runs to 15 residues. The ends were cut back, 5 bases at V and 2 bases at J, with 15 bases in the middle. Germline CDR1 reads SGHRS; CDR2 reads YFSETQ. Here the CDR3 reads CASRDATGLTDTQYF. The CDR3 region has the DNA TGCGCCAGCAGGGATGCTACGGGACTCACAGATACGCAGTATTTT. The full variable domain, its missing parts supplied by reference TRBV5-1 and TRBJ2-3, is KAGVTQTPRYLIKTRGQQVTLSCSPISGHRSVSWYQQTPGQGLQFLFEYFSETQRNKGNFPGRFSGRQFSNSRSEMNVSTLELGDSALYLCASRDATGLTDTQYFGPGTRLTVL.

This clonotype was detected only a few times. The rearrangement joins TRBV5-1 to TRBJ2-5; D is unclear. From germline, CDR1 is SGHRS and CDR2 YFSETQ. The ends were cut back, 0 bases at V and 3 bases at J, with 15 bases in the middle. The CDR3 length is 16 residues. DNA of the CDR3: TGCGCCAGCAGCTTGGAGGCATCGGGCCAGAAAGAGACCCAGTACTTC. It yields the protein CASSLEASGQKETQYF.

The chain links TRBV3-1 to TRBJ2-1; 8 bases map to TRBD2. The CDR3 consists of 17 residues. Germline trimming cut 0 bases from V and 8 bases from J; bases unmatched to any gene: 12. Germline V gives CDR1 LGHDT, CDR2 YNNKEL (reference sequence). The CDR3 DNA is TGTGCCAGCAGCCAAGACTCTGACGGGAGGGCCATCGATGAGCAGTTCTTC. It specifies CASSQDSDGRAIDEQFF.

This clonotype was counted only a few times. The chain carries TRBV18 and TRBJ2-3; the match to TRBD2 covers 9 bases. The V segment lost 2 bases and the J segment 4 bases; nucleotides outside the gene matches: 10. The V gene's germline CDR1 is KGHSH and CDR2 LQKENI. CDR3 size: 17 residues. The CDR3 coding sequence is TGTGCCAGCTCACCAGGATTCCAGGCTAGCGGGGCAGATACGCAGTATTTT. This codes for CASSPGFQASGADTQYF.

This clonotype was picked up a small number of times. DNA of the CDR3: TGTGCCAGCAGCCGCGTTGGTGCTGAAGCTTTCTTT. Translated: CASSRVGAEAFF. V is TRBV14 and J is TRBJ1-1; D gene ambiguous. V gave up 4 bases and J gave up 6 bases, with 9 bases separating them. The length of the CDR3 is 12 residues. Germline V gene data show CDR1 as SGHDN and CDR2 as FVKESK.

The CDR3 is CASSQDPSVGGNEQFF. In DNA form, the CDR3 reads TGTGCCAGCAGCCAAGACCCCTCTGTTGGGGGGAATGAGCAGTTCTTC. V gene TRBV3-1 combines with J gene TRBJ2-1; D is possibly TRBD2 (6 bases). V was cut by 0 bases and J by 7 bases, with 16 bases left in between. Germline values: CDR1 LGHDT, CDR2 YNNKEL (reference sequence). The CDR3 spans 16 residues.

This clonotype has more than one count but fewer than ten. The chain combines TRBV12-3 or TRBV12-4 with TRBJ1-5, with 10 bases aligning to TRBD1. The CDR3 is 16 amino acids. The trim removed 6 bases at V and 0 bases at J, leaving 5 bases unmatched. Written as DNA, the CDR3 is TGTGCCAGCAGGATGGGACAGGGGCATAGCAATCAGCCCCAGCATTTT. The encoded protein is CASRMGQGHSNQPQHF.

In this sample, this clonotype turned up many times. The V gene is TRBV5-1, the J gene TRBJ1-2; no definite D call. The CDR3 runs 14 residues. V gave up 2 bases and J gave up 6 bases, with 14 bases separating them. Germline CDR1 is SGHRS and CDR2 is YFSETQ. CDR3 in amino acids: CASSFSLGVDGYTF. CDR3 DNA: TGCGCCAGCAGCTTTAGCCTCGGGGTCGATGGCTACACCTTC.

This sequence joins TRBV15 and TRBJ2-3; 10 bases line up with TRBD2. CDR3 length equals 15 residues. The ends lost 2 bases at V and 5 bases at J; junction bases unmatched: 4. Germline V gene lookup returns CDR1 LNHNV and CDR2 YYDKDF (reference sequence). The CDR3 region is CATSRPLAGLDTQYF. In DNA form, the CDR3 reads TGTGCCACCAGCAGACCACTAGCGGGATTAGATACGCAGTATTTT.

Written as DNA, the CDR3 is TGTGCCAGCAGCCAAGACCCACAGGGGGCAACTAATGAAAAACTGTTTTTT. Translating it yields CASSQDPQGATNEKLFF. The rearrangement uses TRBV4-2 and TRBJ1-4, with 8 bases matching TRBD1. The CDR3 extends over 17 amino acids. The germline V gene has CDR1 LGHNA and CDR2 YNFKEQ. Trimming at V came to 0 bases and at J to 0 bases, leaving 3 bases not matched to a gene.

This chain joins TRBV5-1 and TRBJ1-2, with 10 bases that match TRBD1. Per germline, CDR1 SGHRS and CDR2 YFSETQ. This CDR3 comprises 14 residues. V was pared by 3 bases and J by 7 bases, with 6 bases of the junction left unmatched. CDR3 DNA sequence: TGCGCCAGCAGCTACGAGACAGGGGGCGGTGGCTACACCTTC. Translation: CASSYETGGGGYTF.

In its sample, this clonotype was seen a few times. V usage is TRBV12-3 or TRBV12-4 and J usage is TRBJ1-2; the match to TRBD1 covers 12 bases. The V segment lost 3 bases and the J segment 7 bases; nucleotides outside the gene matches: 6. This CDR3 has 15 residues. The CDR3 sequence is CASSLGTGGRFGYTF. The CDR3 DNA follows: TGTGCCAGCAGTTTGGGGACAGGGGGCAGGTTTGGCTACACCTTC.

This clonotype was counted only a few times. V gene TRBV6-1 combines with J gene TRBJ1-5; 7 bases are shared with TRBD1. This CDR3 is built from 14 residues. Losses at the gene ends were 5 bases for V and 3 bases for J; bases not matched to a gene: 4. CDR1 is MNHNS, CDR2 SASEGT, per germline. The chain's CDR3 is CASSRDSLNQPQHF. In DNA, the CDR3 is TGTGCCAGCAGTAGGGACAGCCTCAATCAGCCCCAGCATTTT.

This clonotype was found a few times. This rearrangement joins TRBV28 to TRBJ1-2; no clear D gene. The germline V gene has CDR1 MDHEN and CDR2 SYDVKM. V lost 6 bases to trimming and J lost 4 bases, with 24 bases between them. The CDR3 is made up of 17 amino acids. Written as DNA, the CDR3 is TGTGCCAGCAGCAACTCACTGGGATCCCTGTTTATCTATGGCTACACCTTC. It encodes CASSNSLGSLFIYGYTF.

The chain has TRBV10-3 and TRBJ2-1, with TRBD2 matching 7 bases. The CDR3 spans 15 residues. Germline V gene lookup returns CDR1 ENHRY and CDR2 SYGVKD. V was pared by 4 bases and J by 0 bases, with 3 bases of the junction left unmatched. In DNA form, the CDR3 reads TGTGCCATCAGTGGAGGCGGGAGCTCCTACAATGAGCAGTTCTTC. Its protein is CAISGGGSSYNEQFF.

This clonotype appeared a few times. V and J are TRBV29-1 and TRBJ1-2, with 8 bases identical to TRBD1. Germline V lookup: CDR1 SQVTM, CDR2 ANQGSEA. The CDR3 consists of 12 residues. With V trimmed by 6 bases and J by 8 bases, 8 bases remained unmatched. The CDR3 loop is CSVVTGGRGYTF. The CDR3 nucleotides are TGCAGCGTCGTCACAGGGGGTAGAGGCTACACCTTC.

CDR3 nucleotides: TGTGCCAGCAGCTTGAGACGAGGGTCCTACGAGCAGTACTTC. Translation: CASSLRRGSYEQYF. The V call is TRBV5-6, the J call TRBJ2-7, with a possible D match to TRBD2 (5 bases). This CDR3 has 14 amino acids. With 1 base removed from V and 1 base from J, the gap between germline ends came to 9 bases. In germline, CDR1 is SGHDT, CDR2 YYEEEE.

This chain uses TRBV7-8 with TRBJ2-2; the match to TRBD1 covers 8 bases. Germline assignment: CDR1 SGHVS and CDR2 FQNEAQ. With V trimmed by 5 bases and J by 9 bases, 8 bases remained unmatched. This CDR3 has 14 amino acids. The DNA for the CDR3 is TGTGCCAGCAGCCCGGACAGGGAGGCGTGGGAGCTGTTTTTT. Residues: CASSPDREAWELFF.

The table lists this clonotype with a few counts. This sequence joins TRBV7-2 and TRBJ2-2, with D possibly matching TRBD1 (5 bases). CDR1 and CDR2 from the germline V gene are SGHTA and FQGNSA. V was pared by 3 bases and J by 0 bases, with 11 bases between. This CDR3 is built from 16 residues. The CDR3 DNA follows: TGTGCCAGCAGCTTGGCGGTAGGGGCGAACACCGGGGAGCTGTTTTTT. Translation gives CASSLAVGANTGELFF.

CDR3 amino acids: CASSWDRTQETQYF. The CDR3 DNA is TGTGCCAGCAGTTGGGACAGGACCCAAGAGACCCAGTACTTC. The rearrangement links TRBV27 to TRBJ2-5; 8 bases line up with TRBD1. The CDR3 totals 14 residues. Germline V gives CDR1 MNHEY, CDR2 SMNVEV (reference sequence). Trimming removed 4 bases from V and 1 base from J; junction bases left unmatched: 2.

This clonotype has only a few counts. The chain has TRBV2 and TRBJ2-2; no clear D gene. V lost 4 bases to trimming and J lost 4 bases, with 13 bases between them. CDR1 SNHLY and CDR2 FYNNEI come from the germline V gene. The CDR3 loop spans 15 amino acids. Here the CDR3 DNA reads TGTGCCAGCAGTGCCCCCGGGCCGTCCACCGGGGAGCTGTTTTTT. Protein sequence: CASSAPGPSTGELFF.

At least ten counts were recorded for this clonotype. The chain uses TRBV5-1 and TRBJ2-1, with D possibly being TRBD2 (6 bases). Deletions cut 0 bases from V and 4 bases from J, with 11 bases between. Germline CDR1 SGHRS, CDR2 YFSETQ. This CDR3 has 15 amino acids. As DNA, the CDR3 is TGCGCCAGCAGCTTGGCGCGGGGCCCATACAATGAGCAGTTCTTC. Translated, it gives CASSLARGPYNEQFF.

This clonotype turned up a few times. The chain recombines TRBV21-1 with TRBJ1-3. TRBV21-1 is labeled a pseudogene. This CDR3 comprises 16 residues. CDR3 sequence: CASTFDAVEVGNTIYF. CDR3 coding DNA: TGTGCCAGCACCTTTGACGCGGTCGAGGTTGGAAACACCATATATTTT.